The 20 T cell receptor beta chains below come from one sample, sequenced in a study of T-cell reconstitution after alpha-beta-depleted transplantation in children. Unique molecular identifiers were incorporated into the prepared TCRbeta library. MiXCR, run by TCRdb on the PCR reads, gives a single entry per CDR3 protein. This table has some 300,000 distinct CDR3 sequences, around 10% appearing once. The specimen was PBMCs, collected before TCRalphabeta/CD19-depleted stem cell transplant. The source is a boy under two years old with acute myeloid leukemia, due to receive a stem cell transplant.

This clonotype has ten or more counts. The CDR3 DNA follows: TGTGCCAGCAGCTTACAAGGACAGGGGTCCTACGAGCAGTACTTC. Its protein is CASSLQGQGSYEQYF. The V call is TRBV7-2, the J call TRBJ2-7, with 9 bases identical to TRBD1. The CDR3 extends over 15 amino acids. In germline, CDR1 is SGHTA, CDR2 FQGNSA. V shed 2 bases and J 1 base; nucleotides not matched to a gene: 3.

This clonotype was counted at least ten times. The rearrangement links TRBV28 to TRBJ2-3, with a possible D match to TRBD2 (5 bases). The CDR3 runs to 13 residues. From germline, CDR1 is MDHEN and CDR2 SYDVKM. V was cut by 6 bases and J by 6 bases, with 13 bases left in between. This chain's CDR3 is CASSPGRGDTQYF. The DNA for the CDR3 is TGTGCCAGCAGCCCCGGGCGCGGGGATACGCAGTATTTT.

In its sample, this clonotype was seen many times. The V call is TRBV10-3, the J call TRBJ2-7, with 7 bases identical to TRBD1. The V gene end was trimmed by 0 bases and the J gene end by 2 bases; junction bases not matched to a gene: 4. CDR3 length: 15 residues. Germline V gene sequence: CDR1 ENHRY, CDR2 SYGVKD. CDR3 in amino acids: CAISESTDRAYEQYF. The CDR3, as DNA: TGTGCCATCAGTGAGTCGACCGACAGGGCCTACGAGCAGTACTTC.

The rearrangement links TRBV20-1 to TRBJ1-5, with D possibly TRBD1 on 5 matching bases. Per the germline V gene, CDR1 is DFQATT and CDR2 is SNEGSKA (reference sequence). This CDR3 comprises 13 residues. The V and J ends lost 5 bases and 7 bases respectively, with 15 bases between them. The CDR3 DNA reads TGCAGTGCTCGGACATTGATGGGGCAGCCCCAGCATTTT. It encodes CSARTLMGQPQHF.

This CDR3 reads CASSAPLAGGNTDTQYF. The DNA of the CDR3 is TGTGCCAGCAGCGCCCCACTAGCGGGGGGGAACACAGATACGCAGTATTTT. The rearrangement links TRBV7-6 to TRBJ2-3; 13 bases map to TRBD2. Germline CDR1 and CDR2: SGHVS and FNYEAQ. The V and J ends lost 5 bases and 2 bases, in that order; junction bases with no gene match: 7. CDR3 length equals 17 residues.

On this clonotype: This may be a read error, as it is one base from a much larger clone. V and J are TRBV6-5 and TRBJ2-3, with 11 bases that match TRBD2. CDR3 length equals 17 residues. Germline CDR1 MNHEY, CDR2 SVGAGI. V shed 1 base and J 4 bases; nucleotides not matched to a gene: 7. The CDR3 DNA reads as TGTGCCAGCAGTTACTGCCCACTTAGCGGGAGGGCAGATACGCAGTATTTT. It encodes CASSYCPLSGRADTQYF.

This clonotype was found many times. The chain has TRBV12-3 or TRBV12-4 and TRBJ2-7; D is perhaps TRBD1 (6 bases). Trimming pared 6 bases from V and 4 bases from J, leaving 13 bases between. The length of the CDR3 is 13 residues. The CDR3 spells CASSPQGNYEQYF. The CDR3 nucleotides are TGTGCCAGCAGCCCACAGGGTAATTACGAGCAGTACTTC.

This clonotype was picked up a small number of times. The genes are TRBV7-9 and TRBJ2-7, with 7 bases fitting TRBD1. The CDR3 is made up of 16 amino acids. The J segment lost 7 bases and the V segment lost 0 bases, leaving 12 bases of the junction unmatched. In germline, CDR1 is SEHNR, CDR2 FQNEAQ (reference sequence). This CDR3 is CASSLASGTVVSEQYF. Here the CDR3 DNA reads TGTGCCAGCAGCTTAGCTTCCGGGACAGTCGTTAGTGAGCAGTACTTC.

This clonotype has a count of ten or more. This sequence joins TRBV7-2 and TRBJ1-1; the D is unclear. V lost 1 base and J 5 bases, leaving 17 bases between the germline ends. Germline CDR1 and CDR2: SGHTA and FQGNSA. This CDR3 is 16 amino acids long. The CDR3 reads CASSLEARRSRTEAFF. DNA for the CDR3: TGTGCCAGCAGCTTAGAAGCGAGGAGGAGTAGGACTGAAGCTTTCTTT.

The rearrangement uses TRBV5-4 and TRBJ2-7; the D gene is possibly TRBD2 (6 bases). The CDR3 is made up of 13 amino acids. Germline V gene data show CDR1 as SGHNT and CDR2 as YYREEE (reference sequence). Trimming took 7 bases from V and 3 from J, leaving 14 bases between them. CDR3 DNA sequence: TGTGCCAGCTCTCCATGGGGGGACTACGAGCAGTACTTC. This codes for CASSPWGDYEQYF.

This clonotype was seen at least ten times. J is TRBJ2-7 and V is TRBV29-1, with 7 bases lining up with TRBD2. The trim removed 6 bases at V and 3 bases at J, leaving 8 bases unmatched. Germline CDR1 SQVTM, CDR2 ANQGSEA. This CDR3 is 13 amino acids long. CDR3: CSVGLAAGYEQYF. The CDR3 region has the DNA TGCAGCGTGGGGCTAGCGGCCGGCTACGAGCAGTACTTC.

This clonotype was recorded at least ten times. This chain connects TRBV5-1 to TRBJ2-3; D might be TRBD1 (6 bases). The CDR3 is 15 residues long. Trimming stripped 3 bases from V and 2 bases from J, with 13 bases between. Germline CDR1 reads SGHRS; CDR2 reads YFSETQ. This CDR3 reads CASSWNRAPTDTQYF. For the CDR3, the DNA is TGCGCCAGCAGCTGGAACAGGGCCCCCACAGATACGCAGTATTTT. The whole variable domain, remainder taken from reference TRBV5-1 and TRBJ2-3, is KAGVTQTPRYLIKTRGQQVTLSCSPISGHRSVSWYQQTPGQGLQFLFEYFSETQRNKGNFPGRFSGRQFSNSRSEMNVSTLELGDSALYLCASSWNRAPTDTQYFGPGTRLTVL.

This clonotype was counted only a few times. The chain recombines TRBV7-2 with TRBJ2-1; possibly TRBD2 for D (6 bases). V lost 6 bases, J lost 4 bases, and 19 bases lay in between. Germline V gene data show CDR1 as SGHTA and CDR2 as FQGNSA. The CDR3 loop spans 16 amino acids. CDR3 in DNA: TGTGCCAGCAGTCTAATGACTAGACAATTTTACAATGAGCAGTTCTTC. Residues: CASSLMTRQFYNEQFF.

This clonotype was found many times. The CDR3 nucleotides are TGTGCCAGCACGTACGGGCAGCTAAATCAGGAAAAACTGTTTTTT. Protein sequence: CASTYGQLNQEKLFF. The chain joins TRBV2 to TRBJ1-4; unclear D gene. Germline lookup yields CDR1 SNHLY and CDR2 FYNNEI. Trimming removed 7 bases at V and 8 bases at J, with 20 bases between. The CDR3 contains 15 residues.

This clonotype was observed many times. The V and J genes are TRBV20-1 and TRBJ2-1; D unresolved. V shed 0 bases and J shed 9 bases, with 9 bases lying between them. Germline V gene data show CDR1 as DFQATT and CDR2 as SNEGSKA (reference sequence). This CDR3 spans 12 amino acids. The CDR3 nucleotides are TGCAGTGCTAGAGATGGCCGTACTGAGCAGTTCTTC. Protein: CSARDGRTEQFF.

This clonotype showed up many times. The gene calls are TRBV24-1 and TRBJ2-2; D might be TRBD1 or TRBD2, each matching 5 bases. This CDR3 contains 13 residues. Trimming took off 7 bases at V and 4 bases at J, with 9 bases between the two ends. From germline, CDR1 is KGHDR and CDR2 SFDVKD. CDR3 region: CATSREITGELFF. Written as DNA, the CDR3 is TGTGCCACCAGCAGGGAGATCACCGGGGAGCTGTTTTTT.

This clonotype was counted at least ten times. This chain links TRBV7-8 with TRBJ1-4, with a possible D match to TRBD1 (5 bases). The germline CDR1 and CDR2 sequences are SGHVS and FQNEAQ. This CDR3 has 16 residues. V lost 0 bases to trimming and J lost 7 bases, with 15 bases between them. CDR3: CASSLARWGGSEKLFF. CDR3 sequence (DNA): TGTGCCAGCAGCTTAGCGCGCTGGGGGGGAAGTGAAAAACTGTTTTTT.

This clonotype was observed many times. The chain has TRBV7-9 and TRBJ1-4, with no clear D. Deletions cut 0 bases from V and 0 bases from J, with 5 bases between. In germline, CDR1 is SEHNR, CDR2 FQNEAQ (reference sequence). The CDR3 covers 15 residues. The CDR3 spells CASSLAGATNEKLFF. CDR3 coding DNA: TGTGCCAGCAGCTTAGCCGGGGCAACTAATGAAAAACTGTTTTTT.

This clonotype was detected many times. This chain connects TRBV5-1 to TRBJ2-5; the D gene is possibly TRBD1 (5 bases). The germline V gene has CDR1 SGHRS and CDR2 YFSETQ. V lost 3 bases and J lost 4, with 10 bases in between. This CDR3 is 13 amino acids long. CDR3: CASSSTAGETQYF. DNA of the CDR3: TGCGCCAGCAGCTCGACAGCCGGAGAGACCCAGTACTTC.

This clonotype was counted at least ten times. This chain joins TRBV20-1 and TRBJ2-7; D possibly uses TRBD1 or TRBD2 (6 bases each). V gave up 1 base and J gave up 3 bases, with 16 bases separating them. The CDR3 is 15 residues long. In germline, CDR1 is DFQATT, CDR2 SNEGSKA (reference sequence). In DNA, the CDR3 is TGCAGTGCTAGAGGGGACGGGGGCCTGATCTACGAGCAGTACTTC. Its translation: CSARGDGGLIYEQYF.